The entry that follows covers one T cell receptor beta chain sequence. Its target is not known. For the second PCR, which ran for roughly 6 to 12 cycles, a sample-barcoded 5' primer and a J-beta primer mix were used. Each cDNA molecule was tagged by a template-switch adaptor with 12 random nucleotides. Using its own MiXCR run on the 5' RACE reads, TCRdb lists one record per CDR3 protein. The sample carries fewer than 1 million distinct CDR3 sequences, 44% recorded once. The entry originates in a study of blood T cells in healthy people across ages. Study-wide results and limits: As age increased, TCR beta diversity per million T cells fell in a roughly linear fashion. Higher diversity and more naive CD4+ cells were features of long-lived donors, compared to aged donors.

CDR1 is SGHTS, CDR2 YDEGEE, per germline. The CDR3 covers 17 residues. V was cut by 0 bases and J by 0 bases, with 14 bases left in between. The specimen sequenced was blood. V usage is TRBV5-8 and J usage is TRBJ2-3; D may be TRBD2 (6 bases). The sequence was collected from a man between 60 and 75 years old in good health. CDR3 sequence reads: CASSLAASVTSTDTQYF. CDR3 coding DNA: TGTGCCAGCAGCTTGGCGGCTAGCGTTACTAGCACAGATACGCAGTATTTT.